This passage covers 7 T cell receptor beta chains from one sample sequenced in a study of T cells in Graves' hyperthyroidism and ophthalmopathy. Using RNA transcripts as the source, TCR beta CDR3 regions were amplified. Using the HTBI primer set, a first-round RT-PCR was run on the TCR CDR3. MiXCR, applied by TCRdb to the multiplex PCR reads, yields one record per CDR3 protein. The sample records about 540,000 distinct CDR3 sequences, 46% being singletons. Sequencing was done on a sample of peripheral blood or thyroid tissue (not recorded which). These receptors all stem from a woman aged 18-29 years with Graves' hyperthyroidism.

V and J are TRBV29-1 and TRBJ1-2, with TRBD1 matching over 11 bases. The J segment lost 8 bases and the V segment lost 5 bases, leaving 7 bases of the junction unmatched. Germline-derived CDR1 and CDR2 are SQVTM and ANQGSEA. This CDR3 contains 13 residues. Here the CDR3 DNA reads TGCAGCGTTCGGACAGGGGGCACTGTGGGCTACACCTTC. Amino acid sequence: CSVRTGGTVGYTF.

The CDR3 DNA is TGTGCCAGCAGAAGCGGTCGTCTCTACGAGCAGTACTTC. Translated, it gives CASRSGRLYEQYF. The rearrangement links TRBV13 to TRBJ2-7; the D gene is possibly TRBD2 (5 bases). Germline CDR1 and CDR2: PRHDT and FYEKMQ (reference sequence). The CDR3 has 13 residues. V shed 6 bases and J shed 3 bases, with 12 bases lying between them.

With regard to this clonotype: A much larger clone sits a single nucleotide away, making a read error possible. The rearrangement links TRBV11-2 to TRBJ1-6, with a possible D match to TRBD1 (6 bases). The CDR3 covers 15 residues. CDR1 SGHAT and CDR2 FQNNGV come from the germline V gene. V lost 8 bases, J lost 4 bases, and 15 bases lay in between. CDR3 in amino acids: CASGPGTRYNSPLHF. In DNA form, the CDR3 reads TGTGCCAGCGGGCCCGGGACAAGGTATAATTCACCCCTCCACTTT.

The rearrangement links TRBV7-3 to TRBJ1-2, with 8 positions matching TRBD1. This CDR3 region has 16 residues. Trimming cost V 5 bases and J 5 bases; bases outside gene matches: 13. Germline V gene data show CDR1 as SGHTA and CDR2 as FQGTGA. This CDR3 is CASSGEDRALLYGYTF. The CDR3 DNA sequence: TGTGCCAGCAGCGGTGAGGACAGGGCCCTTCTATATGGCTACACCTTC.

This clonotype has at least ten counts. V gene TRBV19 combines with J gene TRBJ2-3; 10 bases line up with TRBD2. This CDR3 comprises 16 residues. J gave up 0 bases and V 7 bases, and 7 bases lay outside the gene matches. Germline lookup yields CDR1 LNHDA and CDR2 SQIVND (reference sequence). CDR3 amino acids: CASTHLAGGSTDTQYF. For the CDR3, the DNA is TGTGCCAGTACCCACTTAGCGGGAGGAAGCACAGATACGCAGTATTTT.

The chain carries TRBV29-1 and TRBJ2-7; 7 bases align to TRBD1. CDR1 and CDR2 (germline): SQVTM, ANQGSEA. This CDR3 has 13 residues. Trimming removed 6 bases from V and 0 bases from J; junction bases left unmatched: 5. The CDR3 nucleotides read TGCAGCGTCCGGACAGGCTTCTCCTACGAGCAGTACTTC. Translated, it gives CSVRTGFSYEQYF.

This clonotype was counted between two and nine times. The chain is built from TRBV7-9 and TRBJ2-3; 8 nucleotides match TRBD1. Per germline, CDR1 SEHNR and CDR2 FQNEAQ (reference sequence). V dropped 5 bases and J dropped 1; count of bases not matched to a gene: 8. The CDR3 has 16 residues. The CDR3 here is CASSAQQGGGTDTQYF. Here the CDR3 DNA reads TGTGCCAGCAGCGCCCAACAGGGGGGCGGCACAGATACGCAGTATTTT.